This is a list of T cell receptor beta chains from one sample in a study of T cells in Graves' hyperthyroidism and ophthalmopathy. A single record per CDR3 protein comes from TCRdb applying MiXCR to the multiplex PCR reads. The sample lists around 300,000 distinct CDR3 sequences; around 14% were seen once. The sequencing input was blood. The receptors shown here come from a woman in her thirties with Graves' hyperthyroidism. Each CDR3 is given with its conserved first and last residue. D genes are given only for firm matches.

D gene	V gene	J gene	CDR3 protein
NA	TRBV10-3	TRBJ2-5	CATRLTGQETQYF
TRBD2	TRBV28	TRBJ2-1	CASRPTSGSFTNEQFF
NA	TRBV9	TRBJ1-2	CASKGDGYTF
NA	TRBV6-1	TRBJ1-5	CASSEGGWQGYQPQHF
NA	TRBV24-1	TRBJ1-2	CASSMGHNYGYTF
TRBD2	TRBV20-1	TRBJ2-2	CSARDRLAGAGGELFF
NA	TRBV5-4	TRBJ2-5	CASSPSWRPLGETQYF
NA	TRBV2	TRBJ1-5	CASTGTGYSNQPQHF
NA	TRBV14	TRBJ2-1	CASSQEFEEQFF
TRBD1	TRBV12-3/TRBV12-4	TRBJ2-7	CASSQGQGQGGRSYEQYF
TRBD2	TRBV7-9	TRBJ2-5	CASSSPIVGRAPETQYF
NA	TRBV30	TRBJ2-7	CAWSGRGPFYEQYF
TRBD1	TRBV13	TRBJ1-1	CASSPPVQGEIGGTEAFF
NA	TRBV20-1	TRBJ2-2	CSARSGFGELFF
NA	TRBV6-1	TRBJ1-6	CASFGLASPLHF
TRBD1	TRBV20-1	TRBJ2-2	CSARLEGARDTGELFF